Presented here are 10 T cell receptor beta chains from one specimen sequenced in a study of blood T cell repertoires in COVID-19. The method was immunoSEQ multiplex PCR; TCRdb's version includes in-frame clones alone and lacks a portion of them. The table lists 330,000 or so clones, about 91% of them singletons, with around 10% in the top ten. Sequences were obtained from peripheral blood. The source of these receptors is a man younger than 45 with COVID-19, enrolled during active disease.

V usage is TRBV19 and J usage is TRBJ2-7; no clear D gene. The length of the CDR3 is 14 residues. The germline V and J ends were trimmed by 6 bases and 3 bases, with 15 bases remaining between them. In germline, CDR1 is LNHDA, CDR2 SQIVND (reference sequence). The CDR3 DNA reads TGTGCCAGTAGCCCCCGGTGGGCCGTCTACGAGCAGTACTTC. It is translated as CASSPRWAVYEQYF.

Worth noting for this clone: Additional DNA sequences in this sample encode the identical CDR3. This chain links TRBV20-1 with TRBJ2-7; no clear D gene. The CDR3 has 11 residues. The ends were cut back, 0 bases at V and 4 bases at J, with 4 bases in the middle. Germline V CDR1 and CDR2: DFQATT, SNEGSKA (reference sequence). CDR3 coding DNA: TGCAGTGCTAGAGATAATTACGAGCAGTACTTC. The encoded protein is CSARDNYEQYF.

This clone was seen more than once but under ten times. The rearrangement uses TRBV27 and TRBJ1-2, with D possibly being TRBD1 (6 bases). The V end was cut by 4 bases, the J end by 2 bases, with 14 bases between. CDR1 is MNHEY, CDR2 SMNVEV, per germline (reference sequence). This CDR3 spans 15 amino acids. CDR3: CASSSKGGANYGYTF. Here the CDR3 DNA reads TGTGCCAGCAGTTCCAAAGGGGGGGCCAACTATGGCTACACCTTC.

The V gene is TRBV27, the J gene TRBJ2-4; 9 nucleotides match TRBD2. V dropped 6 bases and J dropped 0; count of bases not matched to a gene: 3. Germline-derived CDR1 and CDR2 are MNHEY and SMNVEV (reference sequence). This CDR3 has 15 amino acids. CDR3 residues: CASSAGGLAKNIQYF. For the CDR3, the DNA is TGTGCCAGCAGCGCGGGGGGGTTAGCCAAAAACATTCAGTACTTC.

This clone was counted a few times. The V gene is TRBV5-1, the J gene TRBJ2-7; 7 positions match TRBD1. CDR3 length: 15 residues. In germline, CDR1 is SGHRS, CDR2 YFSETQ. The V and J ends lost 3 bases and 4 bases, in that order; junction bases with no gene match: 10. The CDR3 DNA is TGCGCCAGCAGCTATGATAGGACAGGATTATACGAGCAGTACTTC. Protein: CASSYDRTGLYEQYF.

The V call is TRBV30, the J call TRBJ2-5, with D possibly matching TRBD2 (6 bases). V lost 3 bases and J 1 base, leaving 18 bases between the germline ends. CDR1 GTSNPN and CDR2 SVGIG come from the germline V gene (reference sequence). The CDR3 loop spans 16 amino acids. CDR3 sequence (DNA): TGTGCCTGGAGCGGGGAGCGGGTCCGCATCCAAGAGACCCAGTACTTC. Translating gives CAWSGERVRIQETQYF.

In this sample, this clone turned up a few times. The V and J genes are TRBV28 and TRBJ2-7; 9 bases align to TRBD2. Germline V gene data show CDR1 as MDHEN and CDR2 as SYDVKM. The CDR3 runs 17 residues. V was pared by 5 bases and J by 7 bases, with 18 bases of the junction left unmatched. In nucleotides, the CDR3 is TGTGCCAGCAGTCCGGCGTTGGGCGGGAGGGCCGCCGGGGAGCAGTACTTC. Its translation is CASSPALGGRAAGEQYF.

This chain connects TRBV2 to TRBJ2-7; 10 bases map to TRBD1. V was pared by 8 bases and J by 7 bases, with 5 bases of the junction left unmatched. CDR1 and CDR2 from the germline V gene are SNHLY and FYNNEI. The CDR3 spans 12 residues. CDR3 residues: CASGTGVGEQYF. The CDR3 nucleotides are TGTGCCAGCGGGACAGGGGTGGGTGAGCAGTACTTC.

The chain combines TRBV7-9 with TRBJ1-2, with D possibly being TRBD1 (6 bases). The CDR3 has 14 residues. Germline loops: CDR1 SEHNR, CDR2 FQNEAQ (reference sequence). Trimming left V 0 bases short and J 2 bases short, with 7 bases between. CDR3 protein: CASSLAQGNYGYTF. Here the CDR3 DNA reads TGTGCCAGCAGCTTAGCCCAGGGGAACTATGGCTACACCTTC.

The V gene is TRBV5-1, the J gene TRBJ1-1; tentative D call: TRBD1 (6 bases). V lost 5 bases to trimming and J lost 1 base, with 9 bases between them. The CDR3 consists of 13 residues. Germline loops: CDR1 SGHRS, CDR2 YFSETQ. CDR3 sequence reads: CASSWTANTEAFF. The CDR3 nucleotides read TGCGCCAGCAGTTGGACAGCGAACACTGAAGCTTTCTTT. The whole variable domain, remainder taken from reference TRBV5-1 and TRBJ1-1, is KAGVTQTPRYLIKTRGQQVTLSCSPISGHRSVSWYQQTPGQGLQFLFEYFSETQRNKGNFPGRFSGRQFSNSRSEMNVSTLELGDSALYLCASSWTANTEAFFGQGTRLTVV.